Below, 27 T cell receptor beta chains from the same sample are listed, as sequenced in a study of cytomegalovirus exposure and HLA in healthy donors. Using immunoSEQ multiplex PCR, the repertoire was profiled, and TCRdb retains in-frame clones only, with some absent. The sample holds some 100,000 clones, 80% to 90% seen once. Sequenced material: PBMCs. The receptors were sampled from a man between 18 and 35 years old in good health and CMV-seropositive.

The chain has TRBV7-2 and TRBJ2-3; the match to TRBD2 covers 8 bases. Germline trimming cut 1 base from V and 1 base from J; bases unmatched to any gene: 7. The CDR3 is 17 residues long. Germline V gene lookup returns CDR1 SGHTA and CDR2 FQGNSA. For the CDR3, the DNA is TGTGCCAGCAGCTTAGGCGTCGGGGGGGCGGGCACAGATACGCAGTATTTT. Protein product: CASSLGVGGAGTDTQYF. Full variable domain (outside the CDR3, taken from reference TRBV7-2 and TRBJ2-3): GAGVSQSPSNKVTEKGKDVELRCDPISGHTALYWYRQSLGQGLEFLIYFQGNSAPDKSGLPSDRFSAERTGGSVSTLTIQRTQQEDSAVYLCASSLGVGGAGTDTQYFGPGTRLTVL.

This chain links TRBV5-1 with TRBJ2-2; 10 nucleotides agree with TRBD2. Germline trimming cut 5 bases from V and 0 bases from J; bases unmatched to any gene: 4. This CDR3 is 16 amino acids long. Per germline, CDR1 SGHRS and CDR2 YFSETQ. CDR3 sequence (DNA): TGCGCCAGCAGGTTAGCGGGGGGCGCGAACACCGGGGAGCTGTTTTTT. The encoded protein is CASRLAGGANTGELFF.

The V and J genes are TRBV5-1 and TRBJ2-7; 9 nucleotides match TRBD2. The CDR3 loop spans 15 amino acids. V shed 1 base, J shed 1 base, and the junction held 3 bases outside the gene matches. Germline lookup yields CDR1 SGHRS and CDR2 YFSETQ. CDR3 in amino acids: CASSLQRGASYEQYF. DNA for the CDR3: TGCGCCAGCAGCTTGCAGCGGGGGGCGTCCTACGAGCAGTACTTC.

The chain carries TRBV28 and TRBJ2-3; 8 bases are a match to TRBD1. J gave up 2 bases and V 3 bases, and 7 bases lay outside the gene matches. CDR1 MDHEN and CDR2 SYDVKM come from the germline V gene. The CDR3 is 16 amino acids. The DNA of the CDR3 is TGTGCCAGCAGTTTGTTGGACAGGGCCGACACAGATACGCAGTATTTT. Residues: CASSLLDRADTDTQYF.

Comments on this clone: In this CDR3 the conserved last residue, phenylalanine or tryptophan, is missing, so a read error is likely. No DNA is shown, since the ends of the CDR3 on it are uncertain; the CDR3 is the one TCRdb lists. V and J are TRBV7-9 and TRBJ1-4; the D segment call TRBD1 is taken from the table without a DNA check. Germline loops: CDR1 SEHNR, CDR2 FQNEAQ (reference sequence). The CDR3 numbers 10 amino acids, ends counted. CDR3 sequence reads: CASSLVNHDI.

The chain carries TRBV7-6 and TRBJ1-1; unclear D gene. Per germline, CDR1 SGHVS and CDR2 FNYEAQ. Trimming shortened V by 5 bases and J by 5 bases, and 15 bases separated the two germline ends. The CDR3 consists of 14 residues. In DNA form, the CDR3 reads TGTGCCAGCAGCCCTCCAACCGGAGGTACTGAAGCTTTCTTT. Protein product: CASSPPTGGTEAFF.

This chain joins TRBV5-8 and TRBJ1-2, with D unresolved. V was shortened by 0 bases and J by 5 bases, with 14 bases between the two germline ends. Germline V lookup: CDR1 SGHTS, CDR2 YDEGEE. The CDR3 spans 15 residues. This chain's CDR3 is CASSLGETTRYGYTF. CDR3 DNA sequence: TGTGCCAGCAGCTTGGGCGAGACAACCCGGTATGGCTACACCTTC.

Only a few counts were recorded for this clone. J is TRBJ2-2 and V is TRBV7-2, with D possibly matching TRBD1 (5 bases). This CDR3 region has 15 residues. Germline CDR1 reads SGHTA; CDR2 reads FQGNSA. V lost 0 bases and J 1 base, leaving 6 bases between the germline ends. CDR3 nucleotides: TGTGCCAGCAGCTTAGCAGGGGTGAACACCGGGGAGCTGTTTTTT. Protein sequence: CASSLAGVNTGELFF.

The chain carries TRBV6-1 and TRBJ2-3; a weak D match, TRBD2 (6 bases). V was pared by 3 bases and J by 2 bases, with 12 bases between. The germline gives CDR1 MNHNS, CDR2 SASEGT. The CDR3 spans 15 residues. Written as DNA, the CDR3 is TGTGCCAGCAGTGACCTTAGCGGTACCACAGATACGCAGTATTTT. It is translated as CASSDLSGTTDTQYF.

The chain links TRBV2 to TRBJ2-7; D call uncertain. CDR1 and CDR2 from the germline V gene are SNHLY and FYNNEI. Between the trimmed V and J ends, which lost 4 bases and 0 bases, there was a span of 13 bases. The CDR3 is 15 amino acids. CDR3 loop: CASSVKTAVSYEQYF. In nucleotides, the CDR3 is TGTGCCAGCAGTGTGAAGACTGCCGTCTCCTACGAGCAGTACTTC.

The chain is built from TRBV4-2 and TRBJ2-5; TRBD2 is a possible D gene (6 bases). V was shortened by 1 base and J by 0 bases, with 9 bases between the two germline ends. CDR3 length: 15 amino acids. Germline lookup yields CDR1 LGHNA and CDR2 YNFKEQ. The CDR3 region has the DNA TGTGCCAGCAGCCAAGGCGGGGTGGACCAAGAGACCCAGTACTTC. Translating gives CASSQGGVDQETQYF.

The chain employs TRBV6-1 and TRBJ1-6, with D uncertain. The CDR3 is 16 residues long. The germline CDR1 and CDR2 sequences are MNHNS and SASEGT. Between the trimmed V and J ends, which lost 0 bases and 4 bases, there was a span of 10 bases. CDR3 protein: CASSEAGPTYNSPLHF. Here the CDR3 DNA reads TGTGCCAGCAGTGAAGCGGGCCCGACGTATAATTCACCCCTCCACTTT.

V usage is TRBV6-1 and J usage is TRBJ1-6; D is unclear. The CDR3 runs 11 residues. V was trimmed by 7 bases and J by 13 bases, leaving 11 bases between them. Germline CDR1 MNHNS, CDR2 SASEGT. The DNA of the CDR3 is TGTGCCAGCACTAACTTCTCTCCCCTCCACTTT. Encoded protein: CASTNFSPLHF.

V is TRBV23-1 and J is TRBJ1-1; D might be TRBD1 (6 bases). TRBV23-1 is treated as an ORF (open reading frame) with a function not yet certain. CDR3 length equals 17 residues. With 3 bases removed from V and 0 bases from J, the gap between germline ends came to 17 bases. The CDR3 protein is CASSHGSVGDMNTEAFF. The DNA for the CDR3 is TGCGCCAGCAGTCATGGGTCTGTGGGGGACATGAACACTGAAGCTTTCTTT.

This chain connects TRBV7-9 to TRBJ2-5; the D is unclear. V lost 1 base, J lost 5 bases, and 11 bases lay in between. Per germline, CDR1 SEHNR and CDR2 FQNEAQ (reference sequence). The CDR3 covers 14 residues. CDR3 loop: CASSLVALRETQYF. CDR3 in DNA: TGTGCCAGCAGCTTAGTAGCCCTCCGGGAGACCCAGTACTTC.

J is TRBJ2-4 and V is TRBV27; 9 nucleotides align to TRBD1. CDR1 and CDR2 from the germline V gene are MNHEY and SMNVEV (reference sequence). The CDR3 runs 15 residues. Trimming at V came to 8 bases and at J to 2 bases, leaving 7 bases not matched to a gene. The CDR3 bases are TGTGCCAGCGGGGGGGGACAGGGTTCCAAAAACATTCAGTACTTC. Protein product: CASGGGQGSKNIQYF.

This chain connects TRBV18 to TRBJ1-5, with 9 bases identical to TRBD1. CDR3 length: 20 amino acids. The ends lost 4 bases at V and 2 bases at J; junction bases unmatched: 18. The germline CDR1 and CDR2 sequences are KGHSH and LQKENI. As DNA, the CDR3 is TGTGCCAGCTCACTGGTAAAGGGACAGGGAAGACCTGGGGGCAATCAGCCCCAGCATTTT. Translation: CASSLVKGQGRPGGNQPQHF.

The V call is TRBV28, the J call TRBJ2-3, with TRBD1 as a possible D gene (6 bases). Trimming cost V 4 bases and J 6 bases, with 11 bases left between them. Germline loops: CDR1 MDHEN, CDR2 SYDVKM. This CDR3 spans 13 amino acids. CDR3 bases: TGTGCCAGCAGTTCCACAGGGATGGATACGCAGTATTTT. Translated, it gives CASSSTGMDTQYF.

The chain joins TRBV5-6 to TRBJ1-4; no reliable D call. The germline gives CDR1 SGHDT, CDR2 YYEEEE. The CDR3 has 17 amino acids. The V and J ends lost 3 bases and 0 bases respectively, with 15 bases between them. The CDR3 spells CASSSRSGGSTNEKLFF. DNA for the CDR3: TGTGCCAGCAGCTCTCGGAGCGGAGGGTCAACTAATGAAAAACTGTTTTTT. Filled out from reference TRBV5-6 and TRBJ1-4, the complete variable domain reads DAGVTQSPTHLIKTRGQQVTLRCSPKSGHDTVSWYQQALGQGPQFIFQYYEEEERQRGNFPDRFSGHQFPNYSSELNVNALLLGDSALYLCASSSRSGGSTNEKLFFGSGTQLSVL.

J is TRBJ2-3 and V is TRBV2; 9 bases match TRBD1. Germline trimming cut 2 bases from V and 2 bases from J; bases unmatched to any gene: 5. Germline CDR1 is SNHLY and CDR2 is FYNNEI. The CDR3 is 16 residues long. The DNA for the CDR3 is TGTGCCAGCAGTGAATTCACAGGGGGCCTCACAGATACGCAGTATTTT. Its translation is CASSEFTGGLTDTQYF.

In nucleotides, the CDR3 is TGTGCCAGCCATACAGACCCGAAGGGGAACTATGGCTACACCTTC. Its protein product is CASHTDPKGNYGYTF. This chain uses TRBV19 with TRBJ1-2; perhaps TRBD1 as D (5 bases). Germline V lookup: CDR1 LNHDA, CDR2 SQIVND (reference sequence). The CDR3 spans 15 residues. Trimming removed 9 bases at V and 2 bases at J, with 19 bases between. Filled out from reference TRBV19 and TRBJ1-2, the complete variable domain reads DGGITQSPKYLFRKEGQNVTLSCEQNLNHDAMYWYRQDPGQGLRLIYYSQIVNDFQKGDIAEGYSVSREKKESFPLTVTSAQKNPTAFYLCASHTDPKGNYGYTFGSGTRLTVV.

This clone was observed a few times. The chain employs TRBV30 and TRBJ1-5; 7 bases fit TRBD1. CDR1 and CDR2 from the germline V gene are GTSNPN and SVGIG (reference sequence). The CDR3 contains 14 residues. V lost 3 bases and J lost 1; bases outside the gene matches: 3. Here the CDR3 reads CAWRPTGSNQPQHF. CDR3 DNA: TGTGCCTGGAGGCCGACAGGGAGCAATCAGCCCCAGCATTTT.

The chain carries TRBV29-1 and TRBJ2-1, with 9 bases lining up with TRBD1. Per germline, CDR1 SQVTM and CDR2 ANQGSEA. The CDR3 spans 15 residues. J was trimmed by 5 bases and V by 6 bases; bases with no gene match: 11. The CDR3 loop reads CSVQSRDRAHNEQFF. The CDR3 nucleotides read TGCAGCGTCCAAAGCCGGGACAGGGCCCACAATGAGCAGTTCTTC.

In DNA form, the CDR3 reads TGTGCCAGCAGCTTATCGTTGACAGGGTTCCCGTACTTC. Translating gives CASSLSLTGFPYF. The chain combines TRBV11-2 with TRBJ2-7; TRBD1 aligns across 7 bases. There are 13 residues in the CDR3. The germline V gene has CDR1 SGHAT and CDR2 FQNNGV. V was pared by 2 bases and J by 12 bases, with 10 bases of the junction left unmatched.

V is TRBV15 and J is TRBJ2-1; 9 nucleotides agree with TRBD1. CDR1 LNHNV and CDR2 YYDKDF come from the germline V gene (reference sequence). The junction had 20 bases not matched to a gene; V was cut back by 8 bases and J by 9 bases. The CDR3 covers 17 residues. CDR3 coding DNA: TGTGCCACCTCTACAGGGGGCTTGGCGGGGGCGATGGGTGAGCAGTTCTTC. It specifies CATSTGGLAGAMGEQFF.

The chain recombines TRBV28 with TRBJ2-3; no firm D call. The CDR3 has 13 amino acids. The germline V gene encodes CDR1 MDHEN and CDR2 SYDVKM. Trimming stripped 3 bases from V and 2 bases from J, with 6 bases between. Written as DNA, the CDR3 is TGTGCCAGCAGTTTGGGCCCCACAGATACGCAGTATTTT. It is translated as CASSLGPTDTQYF.

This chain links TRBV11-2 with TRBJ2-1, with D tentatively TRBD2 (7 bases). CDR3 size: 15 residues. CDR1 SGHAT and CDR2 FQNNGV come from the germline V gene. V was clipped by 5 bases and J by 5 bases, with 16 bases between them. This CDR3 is CASSPGRGPNNEQFF. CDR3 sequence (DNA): TGTGCCAGCAGCCCGGGGCGGGGGCCTAACAATGAGCAGTTCTTC.